This entry concerns a single TCR beta chain. Antigen specificity is unknown. 13 Jbeta primers and 60 Vbeta primers were used for the PCR. Data came from immunoSEQ multiplex PCR; TCRdb stores just in-frame clones and leaves some out. The ten top clones account for more than 3%, within a sample of around 36,000 clones. Trimming shortened V by 4 bases and J by 0 bases, and 12 bases separated the two germline ends. CDR3 length equals 15 residues. CDR1 MGHRA and CDR2 YSYEKL come from the germline V gene. This specimen comes from a study of cytomegalovirus exposure and HLA in healthy donors. General study points: Within the data, a cluster of highly shared sequence variants was likely a sequencing artifact. TCR beta V segments were, for the most part, productive about 90% or about 30% of the time in an earlier analysis. Later analysis identified about 15,000 TCR beta sequences associated with HLA alleles, using a false discovery rate threshold of 0.05.

Among the donors, all were healthy bone marrow donors. This receptor was taken from a woman aged 30 to 39 in good health and CMV-seropositive. The V gene is TRBV4-1, the J gene TRBJ1-1; D is uncertain. The source material was PBMCs. In DNA, the CDR3 is TGCGCCAGCAGCCTCCTACCGAAATTGAACACTGAAGCTTTCTTT. Translation gives CASSLLPKLNTEAFF.